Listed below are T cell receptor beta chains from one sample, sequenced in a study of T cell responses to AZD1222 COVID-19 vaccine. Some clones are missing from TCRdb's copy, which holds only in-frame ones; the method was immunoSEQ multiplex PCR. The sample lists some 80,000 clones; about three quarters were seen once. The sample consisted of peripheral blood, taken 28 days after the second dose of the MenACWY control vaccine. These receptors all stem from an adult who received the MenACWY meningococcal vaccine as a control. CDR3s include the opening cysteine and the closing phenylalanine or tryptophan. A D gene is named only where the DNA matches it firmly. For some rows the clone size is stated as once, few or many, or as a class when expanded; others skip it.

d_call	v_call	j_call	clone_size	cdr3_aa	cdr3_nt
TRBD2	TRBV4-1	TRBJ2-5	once	CASSIREGETQYF	TGCGCCAGCAGCATTCGGGAGGGAGAGACCCAGTACTTC
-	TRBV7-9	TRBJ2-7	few	CASSSQGTRNPYEQYF	TGTGCCAGCAGCTCCCAAGGCACTCGAAATCCCTACGAGCAGTACTTC
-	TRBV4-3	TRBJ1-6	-	CASSQDRTGSSPLHF	TGCGCCAGCAGCCAAGATCGAACAGGCTCTTCACCCCTCCACTTT
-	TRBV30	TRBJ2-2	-	CASRTVTNTGELFF	TGTGCCTCCCGGACGGTTACGAACACCGGGGAGCTGTTTTTT
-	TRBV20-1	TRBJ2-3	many	CSARGTDTQYF	TGCAGTGCTCGCGGAACAGATACGCAGTATTTT
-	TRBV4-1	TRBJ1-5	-	CASSQDPDNSNQPQHF	TGCGCCAGCAGCCAAGATCCCGACAATAGCAATCAGCCCCAGCATTTT
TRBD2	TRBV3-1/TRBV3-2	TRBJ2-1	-	CASSRLAGGPNEQFF	TGTGCCAGCAGCCGGCTAGCGGGGGGGCCGAATGAGCAGTTCTTC
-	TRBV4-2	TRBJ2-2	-	CASSPGDRNTGELFF	TGTGCCAGCAGCCCAGGGGATCGAAACACCGGGGAGCTGTTTTTT
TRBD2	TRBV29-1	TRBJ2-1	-	CSVEVAAGGREFF	TGCAGCGTTGAGGTGGCAGCGGGAGGGCGGGAGTTCTTC
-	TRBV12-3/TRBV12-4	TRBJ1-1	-	CASSYGGHEAFF	TGTGCCAGCAGTTACGGGGGACATGAAGCTTTCTTT
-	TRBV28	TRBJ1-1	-	CASTLNVEDTEAFF	TGTGCCAGCACTCTAAACGTGGAGGACACTGAAGCTTTCTTT
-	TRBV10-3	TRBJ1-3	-	CAISEGPLSGNTIYF	TGTGCCATCAGTGAAGGCCCGCTCTCTGGAAACACCATATATTTT
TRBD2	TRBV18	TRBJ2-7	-	CASSPGLAGAAYEQYF	TGTGCCAGCTCCCCAGGACTAGCGGGGGCCGCCTACGAGCAGTACTTC
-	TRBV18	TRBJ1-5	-	CASSQDRNQPQHF	TGTGCCAGCTCACAGGATCGAAATCAGCCCCAGCATTTT
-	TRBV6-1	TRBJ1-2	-	CVSSETGEDYGYTF	TGTGTCAGCAGTGAAACCGGAGAGGACTATGGCTACACCTTC
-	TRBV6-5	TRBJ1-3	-	CASVMMPGNTIYF	TGTGCCAGCGTAATGATGCCTGGAAACACCATATATTTT
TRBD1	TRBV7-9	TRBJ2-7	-	CASSLAGDRVTDEQYF	TGTGCCAGCAGCTTAGCGGGGGACAGGGTGACCGACGAGCAGTACTTC
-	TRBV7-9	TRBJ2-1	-	CASSLVTVNEQFF	TGTGCCAGCAGCTTAGTAACAGTCAATGAGCAGTTCTTC
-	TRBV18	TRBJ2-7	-	CASSPRGDPYEQYF	TGTGCCAGCTCACCACGGGGGGATCCCTACGAGCAGTACTTC
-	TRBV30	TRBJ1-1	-	CAWSALGAGVGAFF	TGTGCCTGGAGTGCCCTTGGGGCCGGAGTCGGGGCTTTCTTT
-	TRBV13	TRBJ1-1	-	CASSRGQNTEAFF	TGTGCCAGCAGCCGGGGACAGAACACTGAAGCTTTCTTT
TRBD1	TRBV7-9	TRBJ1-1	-	CASSFPDRGAFF	TGTGCCAGCAGCTTTCCGGACAGGGGAGCTTTCTTT
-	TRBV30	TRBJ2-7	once	CAWSRHSYEQYF	TGTGCCTGGAGTAGACACTCCTACGAGCAGTACTTC
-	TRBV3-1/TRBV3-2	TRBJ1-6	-	CASSEERNSPLHF	TGTGCCAGCAGCGAAGAAAGAAATTCACCCCTCCACTTT
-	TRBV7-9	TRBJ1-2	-	CASSLDRDYGYTF	TGTGCCAGCAGCTTAGACAGGGACTATGGCTACACCTTC
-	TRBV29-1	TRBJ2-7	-	CSVERSSGEQYF	TGCAGCGTTGAAAGGTCTTCGGGGGAGCAGTACTTC
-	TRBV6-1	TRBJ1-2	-	CASSDWGIGYGYTF	TGTGCCAGCAGTGATTGGGGGATCGGCTATGGCTACACCTTC
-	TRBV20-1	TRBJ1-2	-	CSARTGTIQTF	TGCAGTGCTAGGACCGGGACTATTCAAACCTTC
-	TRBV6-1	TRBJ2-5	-	CASSEARETQYF	TGTGCCAGCAGTGAAGCGAGGGAGACCCAGTACTTC
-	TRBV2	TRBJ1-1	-	CASRRQAFEAFF	TGTGCCAGCAGGAGACAGGCCTTTGAAGCTTTCTTT
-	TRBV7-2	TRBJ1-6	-	CASSLRGFNSPLHF	TGTGCCAGCAGCTTACGTGGTTTTAATTCACCCCTCCACTTT
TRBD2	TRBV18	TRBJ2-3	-	CASSPLPTGTSGQTSTDTQYF	TGTGCCAGCTCACCACTCCCAACCGGGACTAGCGGGCAAACTAGCACAGATACGCAGTATTTT
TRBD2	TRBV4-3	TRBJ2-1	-	CASSQDRRGASTYNEQFF	TGCGCCAGCAGCCAAGATAGGCGGGGGGCCAGTACCTACAATGAGCAGTTCTTC
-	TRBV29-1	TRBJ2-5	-	CSVDAGGETQYF	TGCAGCGTTGATGCAGGGGGGGAGACCCAGTACTTC
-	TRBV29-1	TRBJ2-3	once	CSVGGDTQYF	TGCAGCGTTGGTGGGGATACGCAGTATTTT
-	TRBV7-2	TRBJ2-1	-	CASSLAGAYNEQFF	TGTGCCAGCAGCTTAGCGGGAGCCTACAATGAGCAGTTCTTC
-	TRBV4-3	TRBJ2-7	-	CASSQDTGEFYEQYF	TGCGCCAGCAGCCAAGATACCGGGGAGTTCTACGAGCAGTACTTC
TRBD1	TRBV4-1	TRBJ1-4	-	CASSPNQGAANEKLFF	TGCGCCAGCAGCCCTAACCAGGGGGCGGCTAATGAAAAACTGTTTTTT
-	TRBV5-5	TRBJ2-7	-	CASSLEASSYEQYF	TGTGCCAGCAGCTTGGAAGCCAGCTCCTACGAGCAGTACTTC
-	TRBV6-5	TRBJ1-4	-	CASSYIGGPNEKLFF	TGTGCCAGCAGTTACATCGGGGGGCCTAATGAAAAACTGTTTTTT
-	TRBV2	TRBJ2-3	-	CASTSGYTDTQYF	TGTGCCAGCACTAGTGGTTACACAGATACGCAGTATTTT
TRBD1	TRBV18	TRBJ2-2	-	CAQGAENTGELFF	TGTGCGCAGGGGGCAGAGAACACCGGGGAGCTGTTTTTT
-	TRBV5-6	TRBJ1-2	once	CASSLASRFTNYGYTF	TGTGCCAGCAGCTTAGCTTCCAGGTTTACCAACTATGGCTACACCTTC
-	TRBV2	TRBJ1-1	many	CASSGQLNTEAFF	TGTGCCAGCAGTGGACAGCTAAACACTGAAGCTTTCTTT
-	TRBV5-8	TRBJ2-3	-	CASSLGWRDTQYF	TGTGCCAGCAGCTTGGGGTGGAGAGATACGCAGTATTTT
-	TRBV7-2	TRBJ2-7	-	CASSLTVNSYEQYF	TGTGCCAGCAGCCTCACGGTAAACTCCTACGAGCAGTACTTC
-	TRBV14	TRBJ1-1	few	CASSLIPGGEAFF	TGTGCCAGCAGCCTAATCCCGGGAGGTGAAGCTTTCTTT
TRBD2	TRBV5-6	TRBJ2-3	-	CASSSGGAVDTQYF	TGTGCCAGCAGCTCCGGGGGGGCCGTGGATACGCAGTATTTT
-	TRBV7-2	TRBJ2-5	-	CASSPRRGSETQYF	TGTGCCAGCAGCCCCCGGCGAGGATCAGAGACCCAGTACTTC
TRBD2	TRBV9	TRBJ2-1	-	CASSVGPRTSSYNEQFF	TGTGCCAGCAGCGTAGGTCCCCGGACTAGCTCCTACAATGAGCAGTTCTTC
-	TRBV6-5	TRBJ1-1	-	CASSYLTAGGHTEAFF	TGTGCCAGCAGTTACCTCACGGCGGGGGGCCACACTGAAGCTTTCTTT
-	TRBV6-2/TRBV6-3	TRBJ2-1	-	CASSYIWGEQFF	TGTGCCAGCAGTTACATCTGGGGCGAGCAGTTCTTC
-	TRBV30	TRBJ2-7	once	CAWNRGDYEQYF	TGTGCCTGGAATAGGGGGGACTACGAGCAGTACTTC
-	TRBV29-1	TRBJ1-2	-	CSVGQGGADGYTF	TGCAGCGTTGGTCAGGGAGGTGCAGATGGCTACACCTTC
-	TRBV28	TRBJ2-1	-	CASSLGQTYNEQFF	TGTGCCAGCAGTCTTGGACAGACCTACAATGAGCAGTTCTTC
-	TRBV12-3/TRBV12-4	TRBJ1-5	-	CASSRTNQPQHF	TGTGCCAGCAGTAGGACCAATCAGCCCCAGCATTTT
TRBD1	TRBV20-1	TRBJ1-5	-	CSASFGTGNQPQHF	TGCAGTGCTAGTTTCGGGACAGGCAATCAGCCCCAGCATTTT
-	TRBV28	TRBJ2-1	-	CASSPLDSYNEQFF	TGTGCCAGCAGTCCCCTGGACAGCTACAATGAGCAGTTCTTC